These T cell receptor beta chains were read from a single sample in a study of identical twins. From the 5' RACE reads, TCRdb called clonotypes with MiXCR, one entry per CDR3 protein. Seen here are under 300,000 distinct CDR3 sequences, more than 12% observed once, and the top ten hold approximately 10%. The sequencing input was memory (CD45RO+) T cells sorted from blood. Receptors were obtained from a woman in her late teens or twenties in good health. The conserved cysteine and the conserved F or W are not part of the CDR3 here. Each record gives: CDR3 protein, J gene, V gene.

cdr3_aa: ASSSWGNIQY
j_call: TRBJ2-4
v_call: TRBV7-2

cdr3_aa: ASGDSPGETQY
j_call: TRBJ2-5
v_call: TRBV9

cdr3_aa: ASSLGGKTDTQY
j_call: TRBJ2-3
v_call: TRBV5-1

cdr3_aa: ASSLDGNTIY
j_call: TRBJ1-3
v_call: TRBV7-9

cdr3_aa: ASSSPGTVTYGYT
j_call: TRBJ1-2
v_call: TRBV6-5

cdr3_aa: ASSLMANEGNQPQH
j_call: TRBJ1-5
v_call: TRBV5-1

cdr3_aa: ASSLDRRSGYNSPLH
j_call: TRBJ1-6
v_call: TRBV11-2

cdr3_aa: SASNPGLAVSTDTQY
j_call: TRBJ2-3
v_call: TRBV20-1

cdr3_aa: ASSPTYSGTDFNTGELF
j_call: TRBJ2-2
v_call: TRBV10-1

cdr3_aa: SAISGGYNEQF
j_call: TRBJ2-1
v_call: TRBV20-1

cdr3_aa: ASSLFAGGSGIQY
j_call: TRBJ2-4
v_call: TRBV7-2

cdr3_aa: ATRELPTDTQY
j_call: TRBJ2-3
v_call: TRBV10-3

cdr3_aa: ASSLGRYSGANVLT
j_call: TRBJ2-6
v_call: TRBV5-1

cdr3_aa: ASSVQHGTEAF
j_call: TRBJ1-1
v_call: TRBV9

cdr3_aa: ASSLASVHNEQF
j_call: TRBJ2-1
v_call: TRBV5-1

cdr3_aa: ASSLSPSGETQY
j_call: TRBJ2-5
v_call: TRBV27

cdr3_aa: SATNLEGGLGRNTQY
j_call: TRBJ2-3
v_call: TRBV20-1

cdr3_aa: ASMLVGQGQETQY
j_call: TRBJ2-5
v_call: TRBV3-1

cdr3_aa: ASYRPGGGIGYGYT
j_call: TRBJ1-2
v_call: TRBV28

cdr3_aa: SASRMAEGNGEQY
j_call: TRBJ2-7
v_call: TRBV20-1

cdr3_aa: ASSPFVGEKVYT
j_call: TRBJ1-2
v_call: TRBV7-9

cdr3_aa: ASSSSYNQETQY
j_call: TRBJ2-5
v_call: TRBV5-5

cdr3_aa: SARDEGGSYNEQF
j_call: TRBJ2-1
v_call: TRBV20-1

cdr3_aa: ASSVPPTQRRSGELF
j_call: TRBJ2-2
v_call: TRBV7-2

cdr3_aa: ASSLRSGDVTYEQY
j_call: TRBJ2-7
v_call: TRBV7-2

cdr3_aa: ASSRQGTTDTQY
j_call: TRBJ2-3
v_call: TRBV5-5

cdr3_aa: ASSQGSDSGSTDTQY
j_call: TRBJ2-3
v_call: TRBV3-1

cdr3_aa: ASSYSYRATEAF
j_call: TRBJ1-1
v_call: TRBV6-5

cdr3_aa: ASSQDSSSGANVLT
j_call: TRBJ2-6
v_call: TRBV4-1

cdr3_aa: ASSTTGGPYEQY
j_call: TRBJ2-7
v_call: TRBV5-6

cdr3_aa: ASSGSSSLSTDTQY
j_call: TRBJ2-3
v_call: TRBV19

cdr3_aa: ASSGQGSMDTQY
j_call: TRBJ2-3
v_call: TRBV2

cdr3_aa: ASSSWSGGDNYGYT
j_call: TRBJ1-2
v_call: TRBV7-6

cdr3_aa: ASSPSGRASYEQY
j_call: TRBJ2-7
v_call: TRBV5-1

cdr3_aa: ASSLAGGRADTQY
j_call: TRBJ2-3
v_call: TRBV7-2

cdr3_aa: ASSEFRGASRAF
j_call: TRBJ1-1
v_call: TRBV6-1